This TCR beta chain comes out of a study of regulatory T cells in long-lasting Graves disease. Regarding time point: persistent/refractory GD, antithyroid drugs over 5 years with positive TRAb. PBMC RNA served as the TCR library source. Per American Thyroid Association guidelines, Graves' disease was diagnosed. This clonotype was counted a few times. This CDR3 region has 17 residues. J gave up 1 base and V 3 bases, and 10 bases lay outside the gene matches. Germline CDR1 and CDR2: MNHEY and SMNVEV (reference sequence). In building TCR beta libraries, iRepertoire HTBI primers were used together with Arm-PCR of CDR3 regions. TCRdb itself ran the multiplex PCR reads through MiXCR, one entry per CDR3 protein. Found here are about 460,000 distinct CDR3 sequences, approximately 23% of them singletons; the top ten hold around 13%.

The sequencing here drew on peripheral blood mononuclear cells (PBMCs), taken when the disease was refractory, from a patient treated with antithyroid drugs. The chain couples TRBV27 to TRBJ2-7; 9 bases are a match to TRBD2. The receptor was isolated from a female donor with Graves disease. CDR3 region: CASSFTPSGATSYEQYF. The CDR3 DNA follows: TGTGCCAGCAGTTTTACCCCTAGCGGGGCGACATCCTACGAGCAGTACTTC.